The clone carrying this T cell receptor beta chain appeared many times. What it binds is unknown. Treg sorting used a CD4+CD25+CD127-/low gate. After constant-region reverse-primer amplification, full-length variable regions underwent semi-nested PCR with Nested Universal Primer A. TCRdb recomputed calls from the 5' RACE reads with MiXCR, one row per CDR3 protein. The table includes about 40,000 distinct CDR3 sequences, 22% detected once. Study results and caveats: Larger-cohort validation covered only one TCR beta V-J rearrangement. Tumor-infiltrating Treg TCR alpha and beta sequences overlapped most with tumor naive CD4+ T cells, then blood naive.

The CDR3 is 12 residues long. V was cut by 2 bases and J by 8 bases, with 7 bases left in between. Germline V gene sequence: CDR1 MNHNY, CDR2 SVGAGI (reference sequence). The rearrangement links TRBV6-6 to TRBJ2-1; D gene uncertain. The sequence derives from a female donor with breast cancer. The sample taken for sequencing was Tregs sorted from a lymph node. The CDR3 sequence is CASSYRWDEQFF. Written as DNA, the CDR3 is TGTGCCAGCAGTTACCGGTGGGATGAGCAGTTCTTC.